A single sample gave rise to the 29 T cell receptor beta chains below, sequenced in a study of T cells of healthy individuals. Via MiXCR, TCRdb re-called the 5' RACE reads, giving one row per CDR3 protein. This table holds roughly 76,000 distinct CDR3 sequences, 4% to 5.5% found once. Receptors originate from a female donor in good health.

The V gene is TRBV28, the J gene TRBJ2-7, with a weak D call TRBD2 (6 bases). The CDR3 covers 14 residues. The germline V gene has CDR1 MDHEN and CDR2 SYDVKM. The V and J ends lost 8 bases and 6 bases respectively, with 20 bases between them. CDR3 bases: TGTGCCAGCCTTTCAACGCCGGGAGCACCCGAGCAGTACTTC. It yields the protein CASLSTPGAPEQYF.

This clonotype was observed at least ten times. V is TRBV29-1 and J is TRBJ1-2; D remains ambiguous. Trimming shortened V by 0 bases and J by 5 bases, and 10 bases separated the two germline ends. CDR3 length: 13 residues. Germline-derived CDR1 and CDR2 are SQVTM and ANQGSEA. CDR3 in amino acids: CSVEERYRYGYTF. The CDR3 DNA reads as TGCAGCGTTGAAGAGAGGTATCGGTATGGCTACACCTTC.

This clonotype was recorded many times. The CDR3 DNA follows: TGTGCCAGCAGCTCGGAGACAGGGTTCTCCTACAATGAGCAGTTCTTC. This translates into CASSSETGFSYNEQFF. The chain is built from TRBV11-2 and TRBJ2-1, with TRBD1 identical over 7 bases. This CDR3 is built from 16 residues. V lost 4 bases and J lost 0; bases outside the gene matches: 6. The germline CDR1 and CDR2 sequences are SGHAT and FQNNGV.

This clonotype was counted at least ten times. The V gene is TRBV12-3 or TRBV12-4, the J gene TRBJ2-4, with D tentatively TRBD1 (6 bases). This CDR3 spans 13 amino acids. Trimming removed 6 bases at V and 6 bases at J, with 12 bases between. CDR3 DNA sequence: TGTGCCAGCAGCTGGGCAGGGGTAAACATTCAGTACTTC. Translated: CASSWAGVNIQYF.

The J gene is TRBJ1-1, the V gene TRBV9, with D unclear. Germline CDR1 reads SGDLS; CDR2 reads YYNGEE. Trimming shortened V by 3 bases and J by 0 bases, and 12 bases separated the two germline ends. This CDR3 contains 15 residues. CDR3 nucleotides: TGTGCCAGCAGCGCTGGACCGTCCATGAACACTGAAGCTTTCTTT. Its protein is CASSAGPSMNTEAFF.

This clonotype showed up many times. The J gene is TRBJ2-3, the V gene TRBV12-3 or TRBV12-4; D is unresolved. V was clipped by 3 bases and J by 2 bases, with 3 bases between them. This CDR3 has 12 residues. The CDR3 coding sequence is TGTGCCAGCAGTTTGTTCACAGATACGCAGTATTTT. This codes for CASSLFTDTQYF.

This clonotype has a count of ten or more. The chain employs TRBV7-2 and TRBJ1-5, with D possibly TRBD1 on 6 matching bases. The germline CDR1 and CDR2 sequences are SGHTA and FQGNSA. V was clipped by 5 bases and J by 0 bases, with 11 bases between them. The CDR3 spans 15 residues. CDR3 sequence reads: CASSTTGNSNQPQHF. In DNA form, the CDR3 reads TGTGCCAGCAGCACAACAGGGAATAGCAATCAGCCCCAGCATTTT. Filled out from reference TRBV7-2 and TRBJ1-5, the complete variable domain reads GAGVSQSPSNKVTEKGKDVELRCDPISGHTALYWYRQSLGQGLEFLIYFQGNSAPDKSGLPSDRFSAERTGGSVSTLTIQRTQQEDSAVYLCASSTTGNSNQPQHFGDGTRLSIL.

This clonotype occurred a few times. The chain links TRBV7-2 to TRBJ1-5; possibly TRBD1 for D (6 bases). This CDR3 is built from 15 residues. Trimming shortened V by 1 base and J by 3 bases, and 10 bases separated the two germline ends. Germline V gives CDR1 SGHTA, CDR2 FQGNSA. Here the CDR3 reads CASSLVTGLNQPQHF. In DNA form, the CDR3 reads TGTGCCAGCAGCTTAGTGACAGGTCTCAATCAGCCCCAGCATTTT.

A note on this clonotype: This may be a read error: a much more frequent sequence differs by one nucleotide. The DNA of the CDR3 is TGTGCCAGCATCGATCGGAAGGCCGGGGTGCTGTTTTTT. Protein: CASIDRKAGVLFF. This chain connects TRBV12-3 or TRBV12-4 to TRBJ2-2, with D maybe TRBD2 (5 bases). The CDR3 is 13 residues long.

This clonotype was counted at least ten times. V gene TRBV12-3 or TRBV12-4 combines with J gene TRBJ2-3; TRBD1 aligns across 7 bases. V shed 5 bases, J shed 2 bases, and the junction held 16 bases outside the gene matches. This CDR3 has 18 amino acids. The CDR3 sequence: CASSPPLGTAHHTDTQYF. The CDR3, as DNA: TGTGCCAGCAGTCCACCCCTTGGGACAGCCCACCACACAGATACGCAGTATTTT.

This clonotype has more than one count but fewer than ten. The chain is built from TRBV4-3 and TRBJ1-1; tentative D call: TRBD1 (5 bases). Germline V gives CDR1 LGHNA, CDR2 YSLEER. Between the trimmed V and J ends, which lost 0 bases and 5 bases, there was a span of 16 bases. The CDR3 has 16 residues. This CDR3 is CASSQETGFLGTEAFF. The CDR3 DNA reads TGCGCCAGCAGCCAAGAAACAGGATTTTTGGGTACTGAAGCTTTCTTT.

This clonotype was counted many times. The rearrangement links TRBV11-2 to TRBJ2-7; D is tentatively TRBD1 or TRBD2 (6 bases each). The CDR3 runs 20 residues. Per germline, CDR1 SGHAT and CDR2 FQNNGV. V was shortened by 1 base and J by 2 bases, with 27 bases between the two germline ends. CDR3 residues: CASSLVRVGGPTRTAYEQYF. In DNA form, the CDR3 reads TGTGCCAGCAGCTTAGTAAGGGTGGGGGGCCCGACTCGAACCGCCTACGAGCAGTACTTC. Complete variable domain (other parts from reference TRBV11-2 and TRBJ2-7): EAGVAQSPRYKIIEKRQSVAFWCNPISGHATLYWYQQILGQGPKLLIQFQNNGVVDDSQLPKDRFSAERLKGVDSTLKIQPAKLEDSAVYLCASSLVRVGGPTRTAYEQYFGPGTRLTVT.

This clonotype was observed at least ten times. The rearrangement links TRBV7-2 to TRBJ2-2; tentative D call: TRBD2 (6 bases). The V end was cut by 0 bases, the J end by 3 bases, with 11 bases between. The length of the CDR3 is 16 residues. Germline V gene sequence: CDR1 SGHTA, CDR2 FQGNSA. In DNA form, the CDR3 reads TGTGCCAGCAGCTTAGCGGTAGCGGACTACACCGGGGAGCTGTTTTTT. Translation: CASSLAVADYTGELFF.

This clonotype was detected ten times or more. The chain couples TRBV7-6 to TRBJ2-6; D is uncertain. The germline gives CDR1 SGHVS, CDR2 FNYEAQ. The CDR3 loop spans 19 amino acids. Trimming took 0 bases from V and 1 from J, leaving 16 bases between them. As DNA, the CDR3 is TGTGCCAGCAGCTTAGCCTTGAAAGGCATCTTGTCTGGGGCCAACGTCCTGACTTTC. Translation gives CASSLALKGILSGANVLTF.

The chain is built from TRBV15 and TRBJ2-7, with 7 bases lining up with TRBD2. Germline-derived CDR1 and CDR2 are LNHNV and YYDKDF (reference sequence). The length of the CDR3 is 15 residues. V lost 0 bases and J lost 3; bases outside the gene matches: 5. CDR3 residues: CATSRDRGGSYEQYF. The CDR3 bases are TGTGCCACCAGCAGAGATCGCGGCGGGAGCTACGAGCAGTACTTC.

The chain recombines TRBV20-1 with TRBJ2-3; D gene unclear. CDR3 length equals 11 residues. Germline V gene sequence: CDR1 DFQATT, CDR2 SNEGSKA (reference sequence). Trimming pared 6 bases from V and 2 bases from J, leaving 6 bases between. CDR3 loop: CSAFSTDTQYF. DNA of the CDR3: TGCAGTGCCTTTTCCACAGATACGCAGTATTTT.

By share, this clonotype counts as medium-sized (0.01 to 0.1%). The V and J genes are TRBV10-3 and TRBJ2-3, with 7 bases fitting TRBD2. From germline, CDR1 is ENHRY and CDR2 SYGVKD. Germline trimming cut 1 base from V and 0 bases from J; bases unmatched to any gene: 4. The CDR3 runs to 16 residues. This CDR3 reads CAISEYDSGSTDTQYF. CDR3 in DNA: TGTGCCATCAGTGAGTATGATAGCGGGAGCACAGATACGCAGTATTTT.

This clonotype was detected ten times or more. The chain links TRBV7-2 to TRBJ2-7, with 11 positions matching TRBD2. The CDR3 totals 15 residues. Germline CDR1 reads SGHTA; CDR2 reads FQGNSA. After removal of 4 bases from V and 3 bases from J, the junction contained 5 bases not matched to a gene. The CDR3 spells CASSSVLAGDYEQYF. The CDR3 DNA reads as TGTGCCAGCAGCTCCGTACTAGCGGGAGACTACGAGCAGTACTTC.

This clonotype was seen ten or more times. The rearrangement links TRBV28 to TRBJ2-1; 7 bases agree with TRBD1. Looked up from germline, CDR1 is MDHEN and CDR2 is SYDVKM. J was trimmed by 9 bases and V by 5 bases; bases with no gene match: 25. The CDR3 length is 19 residues. DNA for the CDR3: TGTGCCAGCAGTCCTTATATCCGGGGACAGTTCCTCCCCTTAACTGAGCAGTTCTTC. Translated: CASSPYIRGQFLPLTEQFF. The whole variable domain, remainder taken from reference TRBV28 and TRBJ2-1, is DVKVTQSSRYLVKRTGEKVFLECVQDMDHENMFWYRQDPGLGLRLIYFSYDVKMKEKGDIPEGYSVSREKKERFSLILESASTNQTSMYLCASSPYIRGQFLPLTEQFFGPGTRLTVL.

The sample holds many counts of this clonotype. The chain recombines TRBV6-1 with TRBJ2-7, with 8 bases aligning to TRBD1. The CDR3 loop spans 13 amino acids. Germline V lookup: CDR1 MNHNS, CDR2 SASEGT. Losses at the gene ends were 5 bases for V and 7 bases for J; bases not matched to a gene: 7. The CDR3 sequence: CASSPQGAGEQYF. The CDR3 DNA follows: TGTGCCAGCAGTCCCCAGGGGGCTGGGGAGCAGTACTTC.

The rearrangement uses TRBV7-2 and TRBJ2-3, with D perhaps given as TRBD1 or TRBD2 (5 bases each). The CDR3 is 15 amino acids. Germline V gene lookup returns CDR1 SGHTA and CDR2 FQGNSA. Trimming took off 5 bases at V and 0 bases at J, with 12 bases between the two ends. DNA for the CDR3: TGTGCCAGCAGCCCAGTCGGGGCTAGCACAGATACGCAGTATTTT. Amino acids: CASSPVGASTDTQYF.

In its sample, this clonotype was seen many times. The chain joins TRBV12-3 or TRBV12-4 to TRBJ1-4, with 8 bases lining up with TRBD1. J was trimmed by 6 bases and V by 5 bases; bases with no gene match: 8. The CDR3 loop spans 15 amino acids. CDR3 in amino acids: CASSPTGVNDEKLFF. DNA for the CDR3: TGTGCCAGCAGTCCGACAGGGGTTAATGATGAAAAACTGTTTTTT.

This clonotype was seen a handful of times. This chain connects TRBV19 to TRBJ2-2; D possibly corresponds to TRBD1 (6 bases). Per the germline V gene, CDR1 is LNHDA and CDR2 is SQIVND (reference sequence). This CDR3 has 14 amino acids. V lost 3 bases to trimming and J lost 8 bases, with 13 bases between them. DNA for the CDR3: TGTGCCAGTAGTATCAGGGGTATGATGGGGGAGCTGTTTTTT. Its protein is CASSIRGMMGELFF.

This clonotype was observed at least ten times. The chain carries TRBV12-3 or TRBV12-4 and TRBJ1-5; 11 bases agree with TRBD1. V shed 5 bases and J 8 bases; nucleotides not matched to a gene: 8. The length of the CDR3 is 15 residues. CDR3 DNA: TGTGCCAGCAGTCCCAGGACAGGGGGCTTGGAGCCCCAGCATTTT. Translated: CASSPRTGGLEPQHF.

In this sample, this clonotype turned up many times. The V call is TRBV25-1, the J call TRBJ2-5; either TRBD1 or TRBD2 may fit D (5 bases each). Between the trimmed V and J ends, which lost 5 bases and 1 base, there was a span of 11 bases. Germline V gene lookup returns CDR1 MGHDK and CDR2 SYGVNS. The CDR3 has 14 amino acids. The CDR3 is CASSPPGPQETQYF. CDR3 coding DNA: TGTGCCAGCAGTCCTCCGGGACCCCAAGAGACCCAGTACTTC.

This clonotype was recorded many times. The chain employs TRBV6-6 and TRBJ1-1, with TRBD1 matching 9 bases. This CDR3 has 14 amino acids. The ends lost 9 bases at V and 1 base at J; junction bases unmatched: 6. CDR1 MNHNY and CDR2 SVGAGI come from the germline V gene (reference sequence). The CDR3 here is CASRTGATNTEAFF. The DNA of the CDR3 is TGTGCCAGTAGGACAGGGGCCACGAACACTGAAGCTTTCTTT.

Ten or more counts support this clonotype. The chain joins TRBV5-1 to TRBJ2-1, with D possibly matching TRBD2 (6 bases). The CDR3 runs to 15 residues. V shed 3 bases and J shed 4 bases, with 14 bases lying between them. CDR1 is SGHRS, CDR2 YFSETQ, per germline. The CDR3 sequence is CASSSKDYQYNEQFF. As DNA, the CDR3 is TGCGCCAGCAGCTCAAAGGACTACCAATACAATGAGCAGTTCTTC.

This clonotype was recorded at least ten times. This sequence joins TRBV28 and TRBJ1-5; D perhaps matches TRBD1 (5 bases). Trimming pared 2 bases from V and 0 bases from J, leaving 11 bases between. Germline loops: CDR1 MDHEN, CDR2 SYDVKM. There are 16 residues in the CDR3. The CDR3 bases are TGTGCCAGCAGTTTAACAGGACTTTATAGCAATCAGCCCCAGCATTTT. Encoded protein: CASSLTGLYSNQPQHF.

This clonotype was seen many times. V and J are TRBV7-9 and TRBJ2-7; TRBD2 matches 10 bases. CDR1 and CDR2 from the germline V gene are SEHNR and FQNEAQ (reference sequence). The CDR3 has 15 residues. The V and J ends lost 4 bases and 6 bases, in that order; junction bases with no gene match: 9. The CDR3 nucleotides read TGTGCCAGCAGCTCGGGGGGAAGCGGGAGGGCCGAGCAGTACTTC. Translation gives CASSSGGSGRAEQYF.